What follows are 12 T cell receptor beta chains derived from one specimen sequenced in a study of T cell responses to AZD1222 COVID-19 vaccine. The table came from immunoSEQ multiplex PCR; TCRdb's copy has only in-frame clones and leaves some out. The sample includes about 180,000 clones, approximately 90% of them seen just once. The sample consisted of peripheral blood, taken 28 days after the second AZD1222 dose. The receptors were gathered from an adult who received the AZD1222 COVID-19 vaccine.

The rearrangement joins TRBV2 to TRBJ2-7; unclear D gene. This CDR3 is built from 11 residues. Trimming removed 4 bases from V and 3 bases from J, with 4 bases in between. Germline V gives CDR1 SNHLY, CDR2 FYNNEI. The CDR3 DNA is TGTGCCAGCAGTGGGAACTACGAGCAGTACTTC. Translation gives CASSGNYEQYF. The complete variable domain, with remaining parts taken from reference TRBV2 and TRBJ2-7, reads EPEVTQTPSHQVTQMGQEVILRCVPISNHLYFYWYRQILGQKVEFLVSFYNNEISEKSEIFDDQFSVERPDGSNFTLKIRSTKLEDSAMYFCASSGNYEQYFGPGTRLTVT.

This chain connects TRBV28 to TRBJ1-3; 11 bases are shared with TRBD1. V lost 7 bases, J lost 3 bases, and 11 bases stayed unmatched. The CDR3 is 17 residues long. The germline gives CDR1 MDHEN, CDR2 SYDVKM. CDR3 sequence (DNA): TGTGCCAGCACCCTCCTGGGACAGGGGGGATTTGGAAACACCATATATTTT. Translated, it gives CASTLLGQGGFGNTIYF.

This chain joins TRBV7-2 and TRBJ2-2; no definite D call. This CDR3 has 15 amino acids. Trimming removed 6 bases from V and 4 bases from J, with 15 bases in between. CDR1 is SGHTA and CDR2 is FQGNSA in the germline V gene. CDR3 sequence reads: CASSRLPTATGELFF. As DNA, the CDR3 is TGTGCCAGCAGTCGCCTCCCAACGGCCACCGGGGAGCTGTTTTTT.

The gene calls are TRBV30 and TRBJ2-7; 9 bases match TRBD1. V lost 3 bases and J lost 6; bases outside the gene matches: 6. The germline V gene has CDR1 GTSNPN and CDR2 SVGIG (reference sequence). CDR3 length: 13 amino acids. CDR3 residues: CAWRQTGGGEQYF. The DNA of the CDR3 is TGTGCCTGGAGACAGACAGGGGGTGGCGAGCAGTACTTC.

The chain employs TRBV28 and TRBJ1-1; 7 bases map to TRBD1. Unmatched junction bases numbered 4, after V lost 8 bases and J lost 1 base. CDR1 and CDR2 from the germline V gene are MDHEN and SYDVKM. The CDR3 extends over 13 amino acids. The CDR3 DNA follows: TGTGCCAGCTCGGGACAGCCGAACACTGAAGCTTTCTTT. Translating it yields CASSGQPNTEAFF.

The chain recombines TRBV5-4 with TRBJ2-7; D is uncertain. V dropped 1 base and J dropped 0 bases, with 5 bases sitting between them. Germline V gene lookup returns CDR1 SGHNT and CDR2 YYREEE (reference sequence). The CDR3 sequence is 13 residues long. The DNA for the CDR3 is TGTGCCAGCAGCTTGCCCAGCTCCTACGAGCAGTACTTC. Encoded protein: CASSLPSSYEQYF.

This clone was seen a single time. This may come from a read error, since a much larger clone is one base off. The same CDR3 also results from other DNA sequences found in this sample. The chain has TRBV27 and TRBJ2-7, with D hard to call. With 4 bases removed from V and 0 bases from J, the gap between germline ends came to 1 base. This CDR3 has 11 amino acids. CDR1 is MNHEY, CDR2 SMNVEV, per germline (reference sequence). This chain's CDR3 is CASSSSYEQYF. CDR3 DNA sequence: TGTGCCAGCAGTTCCTCCTACGAGCAGTACTTC.

This chain joins TRBV30 and TRBJ1-2; perhaps TRBD1 as D (5 bases). This CDR3 has 14 amino acids. Germline CDR1 GTSNPN, CDR2 SVGIG (reference sequence). Between the trimmed V and J ends, which lost 0 bases and 7 bases, there was a span of 15 bases. As DNA, the CDR3 is TGTGCCTGGAGTGTTAGGGGCCGGTTCTTTGGCTACACCTTC. It yields the protein CAWSVRGRFFGYTF.

This chain links TRBV7-2 with TRBJ1-1; D unclear. The CDR3 sequence is 13 residues long. CDR1 and CDR2 (germline): SGHTA, FQGNSA. The V end lost 4 bases, the J end lost 0 bases, and 6 bases lay between the germline ends. The CDR3 DNA reads as TGTGCCAGCAGCTACGGGATGAACACTGAAGCTTTCTTT. Protein sequence: CASSYGMNTEAFF.

This clone was seen a handful of times. This chain links TRBV4-1 with TRBJ2-1; D is tentatively TRBD1 or TRBD2 (6 bases each). The CDR3 totals 19 residues. Germline-derived CDR1 and CDR2 are MGHRA and YSYEKL. Trimming cost V 1 base and J 7 bases, with 26 bases left between them. CDR3 sequence reads: CASSQVGFTGRGAPNEQFF. The DNA for the CDR3 is TGCGCCAGCAGCCAAGTTGGCTTTACAGGGCGGGGAGCCCCTAATGAGCAGTTCTTC.

The chain links TRBV7-3 to TRBJ2-2; D is unclear. Germline CDR1 is SGHTA and CDR2 is FQGTGA. V was shortened by 1 base and J by 2 bases, with 14 bases between the two germline ends. The CDR3 loop spans 17 amino acids. The CDR3 is CASSLNTEAINTGELFF. The CDR3 nucleotides are TGTGCCAGCAGCTTAAATACCGAAGCTATTAACACCGGGGAGCTGTTTTTT.

The chain is built from TRBV7-2 and TRBJ1-3, with 9 bases matching TRBD1. Per germline, CDR1 SGHTA and CDR2 FQGNSA. The CDR3 consists of 15 residues. V lost 8 bases and J lost 3; bases outside the gene matches: 8. The chain's CDR3 is CASSPTGGYGNTIYF. In DNA form, the CDR3 reads TGTGCCAGCTCCCCTACAGGGGGCTATGGAAACACCATATATTTT.